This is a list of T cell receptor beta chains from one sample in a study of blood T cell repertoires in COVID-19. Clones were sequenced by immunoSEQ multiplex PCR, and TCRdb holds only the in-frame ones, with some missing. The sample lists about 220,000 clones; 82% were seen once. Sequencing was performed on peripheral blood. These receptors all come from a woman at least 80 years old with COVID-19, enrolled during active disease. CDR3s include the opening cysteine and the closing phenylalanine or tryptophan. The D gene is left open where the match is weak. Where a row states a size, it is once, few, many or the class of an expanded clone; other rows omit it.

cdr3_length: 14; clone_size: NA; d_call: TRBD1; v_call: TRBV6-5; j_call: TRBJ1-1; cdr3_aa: CASRGTGLNTEAFF; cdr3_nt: TGTGCCAGCAGGGGGACAGGATTAAACACTGAAGCTTTCTTT
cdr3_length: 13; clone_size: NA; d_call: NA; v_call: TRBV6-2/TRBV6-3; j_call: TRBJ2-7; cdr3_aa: CASTPGTPYEQYF; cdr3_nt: TGTGCCAGCACCCCCGGGACTCCCTACGAGCAGTACTTC
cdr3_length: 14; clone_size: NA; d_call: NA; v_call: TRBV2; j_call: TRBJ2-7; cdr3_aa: CASGSQISSYEQYF; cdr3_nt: TGTGCCAGCGGGTCACAGATAAGCTCCTACGAGCAGTACTTC
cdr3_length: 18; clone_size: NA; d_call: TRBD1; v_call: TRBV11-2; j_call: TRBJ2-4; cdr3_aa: CASSLVGGQGVAKNIQYF; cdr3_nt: TGTGCCAGCAGCTTAGTAGGGGGACAGGGGGTTGCCAAAAACATTCAGTACTTC
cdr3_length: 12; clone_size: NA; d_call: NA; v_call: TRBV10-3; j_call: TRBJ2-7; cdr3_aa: CAISGQQYEQYF; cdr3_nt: TGTGCCATCAGTGGACAGCAGTACGAGCAGTACTTC
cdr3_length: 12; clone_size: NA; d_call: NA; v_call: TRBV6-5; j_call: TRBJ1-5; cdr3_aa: CASGEWDQPQHF; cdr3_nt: TGTGCCAGCGGGGAGTGGGATCAGCCCCAGCATTTT
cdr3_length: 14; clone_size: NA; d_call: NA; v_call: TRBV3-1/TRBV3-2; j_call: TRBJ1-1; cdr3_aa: CASSPLKGGTEAFF; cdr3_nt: TGTGCCAGCAGCCCCCTAAAAGGGGGCACTGAAGCTTTCTTT
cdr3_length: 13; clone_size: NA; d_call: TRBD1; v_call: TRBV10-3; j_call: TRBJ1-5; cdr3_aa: CAISTTGNQPQHF; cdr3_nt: TGTGCCATCAGTACGACAGGGAATCAGCCCCAGCATTTT
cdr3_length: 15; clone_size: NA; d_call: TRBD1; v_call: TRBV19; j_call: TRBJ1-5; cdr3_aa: CASSMRTGVYQPQHF; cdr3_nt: TGTGCCAGTAGTATGAGGACAGGGGTTTATCAGCCCCAGCATTTT
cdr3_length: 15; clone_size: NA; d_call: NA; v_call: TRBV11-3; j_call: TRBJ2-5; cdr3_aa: CASSLKLGAGETQYF; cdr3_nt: TGTGCCAGCAGCCTTAAATTGGGGGCAGGGGAGACCCAGTACTTC
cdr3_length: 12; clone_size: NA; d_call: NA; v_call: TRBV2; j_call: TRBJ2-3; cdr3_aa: CASSRSSDTQYF; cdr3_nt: TGTGCCAGCAGTCGCAGTTCAGATACGCAGTATTTT
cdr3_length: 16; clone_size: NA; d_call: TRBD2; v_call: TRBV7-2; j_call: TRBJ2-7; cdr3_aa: CASSPPYSGRGGEQYF; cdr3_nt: TGTGCCAGCAGCCCCCCGTATAGCGGGAGGGGTGGGGAGCAGTACTTC
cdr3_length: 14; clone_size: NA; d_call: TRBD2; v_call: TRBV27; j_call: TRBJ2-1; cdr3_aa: CASSPWREGTEQFF; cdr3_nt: TGTGCCAGCAGTCCCTGGAGGGAGGGGACTGAGCAGTTCTTC
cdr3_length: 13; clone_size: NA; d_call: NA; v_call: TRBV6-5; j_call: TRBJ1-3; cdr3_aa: CASTSGTGNTIYF; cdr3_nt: TGTGCCAGCACCTCCGGGACAGGAAACACCATATATTTT
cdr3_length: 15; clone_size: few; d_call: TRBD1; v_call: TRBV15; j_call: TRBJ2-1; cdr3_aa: CATSRDSQGENEQFF; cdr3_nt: TGTGCCACCAGCAGGGATTCTCAGGGGGAGAATGAGCAGTTCTTC
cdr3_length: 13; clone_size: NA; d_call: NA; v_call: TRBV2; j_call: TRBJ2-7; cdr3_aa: CASFAEIGYEQYF; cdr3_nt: TGTGCCAGCTTCGCGGAAATCGGGTACGAGCAGTACTTC
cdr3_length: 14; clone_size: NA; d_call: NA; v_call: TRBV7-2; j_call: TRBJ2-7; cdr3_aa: CASSLGGQGREQYF; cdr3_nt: TGTGCCAGCAGCTTAGGCGGTCAGGGGCGGGAGCAGTACTTC
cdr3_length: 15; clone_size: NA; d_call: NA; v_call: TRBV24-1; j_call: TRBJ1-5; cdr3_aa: CATKPWGTVVQPQHF; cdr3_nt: TGTGCCACCAAACCTTGGGGGACTGTCGTCCAGCCCCAGCATTTT
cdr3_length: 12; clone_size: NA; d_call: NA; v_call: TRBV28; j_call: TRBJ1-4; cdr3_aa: CASSTSGEKLFF; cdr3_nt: TGTGCCAGCAGTACAAGCGGTGAAAAACTGTTTTTT
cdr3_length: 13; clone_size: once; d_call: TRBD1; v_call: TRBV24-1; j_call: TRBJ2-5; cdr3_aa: CATAVGTGETQYF; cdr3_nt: TGTGCCACCGCCGTAGGGACAGGGGAGACCCAGTACTTC
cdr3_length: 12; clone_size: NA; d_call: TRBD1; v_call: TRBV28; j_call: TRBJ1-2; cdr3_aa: CASSWGQSRYTF; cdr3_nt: TGTGCCAGCAGTTGGGGACAGTCGCGCTACACCTTC
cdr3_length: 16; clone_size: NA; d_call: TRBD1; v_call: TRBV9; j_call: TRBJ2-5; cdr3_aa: CASSPVPRQGQETQYF; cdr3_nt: TGTGCCAGCAGCCCAGTCCCCCGACAGGGGCAAGAGACCCAGTACTTC
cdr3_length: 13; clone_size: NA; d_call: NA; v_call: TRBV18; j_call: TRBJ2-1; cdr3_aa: CASSPRISEEQFF; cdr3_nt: TGTGCCAGCTCACCACGCATTAGTGAGGAGCAGTTCTTC
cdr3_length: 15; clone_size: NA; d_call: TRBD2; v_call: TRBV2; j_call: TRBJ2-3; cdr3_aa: CASRNGLAGPDTQYF; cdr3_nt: TGTGCCAGCAGGAATGGACTAGCGGGCCCGGATACGCAGTATTTT
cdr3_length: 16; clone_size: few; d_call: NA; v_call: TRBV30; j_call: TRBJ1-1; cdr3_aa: CAWSPTWGVENTEAFF; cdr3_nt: TGTGCCTGGAGTCCTACCTGGGGGGTAGAGAACACTGAAGCTTTCTTT
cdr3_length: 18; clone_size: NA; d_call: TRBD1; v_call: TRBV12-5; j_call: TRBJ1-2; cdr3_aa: CASGLVVTGRPPFYGYTF; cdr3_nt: TGTGCTAGTGGTTTGGTCGTGACAGGGCGCCCTCCTTTCTATGGCTACACCTTC
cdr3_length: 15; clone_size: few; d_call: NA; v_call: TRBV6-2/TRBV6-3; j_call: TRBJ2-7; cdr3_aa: CASSYSRGNVYEQYF; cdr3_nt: TGTGCCAGCAGTTACTCGAGAGGGAATGTGTACGAGCAGTACTTC
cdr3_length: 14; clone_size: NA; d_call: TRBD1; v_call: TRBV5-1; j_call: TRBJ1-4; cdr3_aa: CASRRDSTNEKLFF; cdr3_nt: TGCGCCAGCAGACGGGACAGTACTAATGAAAAACTGTTTTTT
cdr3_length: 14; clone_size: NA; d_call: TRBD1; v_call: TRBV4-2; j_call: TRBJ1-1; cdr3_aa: CASSPTTGVNEAFF; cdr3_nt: TGTGCCAGCAGCCCAACAACAGGGGTCAATGAAGCTTTCTTT
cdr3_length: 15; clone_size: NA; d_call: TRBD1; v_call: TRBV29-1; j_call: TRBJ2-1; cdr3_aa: CSVLGTADSYNEQFF; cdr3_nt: TGCAGCGTTCTAGGGACAGCAGACTCCTACAATGAGCAGTTCTTC
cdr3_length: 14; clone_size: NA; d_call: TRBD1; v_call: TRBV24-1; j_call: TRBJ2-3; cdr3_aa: CATDGTGGTDTQYF; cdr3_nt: TGTGCCACCGACGGGACAGGGGGCACAGATACGCAGTATTTT
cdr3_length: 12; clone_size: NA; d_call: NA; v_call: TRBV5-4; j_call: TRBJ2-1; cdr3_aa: CASSLSRYEQFF; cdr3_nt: TGTGCCAGCAGCCTGAGCAGGTATGAGCAGTTCTTC
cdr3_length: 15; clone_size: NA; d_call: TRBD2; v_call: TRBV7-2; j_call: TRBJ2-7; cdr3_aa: CASSGTSGGFYEQYF; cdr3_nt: TGTGCCAGCAGCGGAACTAGCGGGGGGTTCTACGAGCAGTACTTC
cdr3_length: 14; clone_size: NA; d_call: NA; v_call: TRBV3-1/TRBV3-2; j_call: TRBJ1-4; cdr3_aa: CASSQTRTAEKLFF; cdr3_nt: TGTGCCAGCAGCCAAACTCGGACAGCCGAAAAACTGTTTTTT
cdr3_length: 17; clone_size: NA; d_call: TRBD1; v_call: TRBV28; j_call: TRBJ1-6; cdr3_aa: CASSPTKGAPRSSPLHF; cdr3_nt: TGTGCCAGCAGTCCAACGAAGGGGGCGCCCCGGAGCTCACCCCTCCACTTT
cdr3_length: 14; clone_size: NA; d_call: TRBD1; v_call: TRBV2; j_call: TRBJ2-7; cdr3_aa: CASSRQGATYEQYF; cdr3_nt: TGTGCCAGCAGTAGACAGGGGGCCACCTACGAGCAGTACTTC
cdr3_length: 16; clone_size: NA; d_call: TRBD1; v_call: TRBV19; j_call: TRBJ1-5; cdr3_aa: CASDARDRGNDQPQHF; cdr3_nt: TGTGCCAGTGACGCTCGGGACAGGGGGAACGATCAGCCCCAGCATTTT
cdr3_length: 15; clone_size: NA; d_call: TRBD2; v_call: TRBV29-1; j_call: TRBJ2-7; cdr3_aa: CSVTGTSGVAAEQYF; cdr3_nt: TGCAGCGTCACCGGGACTAGCGGGGTAGCGGCCGAGCAGTACTTC
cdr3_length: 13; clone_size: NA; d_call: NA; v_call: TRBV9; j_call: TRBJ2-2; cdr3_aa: CASSVEEGGELFF; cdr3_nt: TGTGCCAGCAGCGTAGAAGAGGGCGGGGAGCTGTTTTTT
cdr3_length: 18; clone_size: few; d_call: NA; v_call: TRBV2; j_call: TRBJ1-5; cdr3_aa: CASSDSDTAPPSNQPQHF; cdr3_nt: TGTGCCAGCAGTGACTCGGACACTGCTCCTCCGAGCAATCAGCCCCAGCATTTT
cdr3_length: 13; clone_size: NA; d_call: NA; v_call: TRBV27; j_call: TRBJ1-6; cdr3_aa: CASSSPRVSPLHF; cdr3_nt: TGTGCCAGCAGTTCTCCCAGGGTTTCACCCCTCCACTTT
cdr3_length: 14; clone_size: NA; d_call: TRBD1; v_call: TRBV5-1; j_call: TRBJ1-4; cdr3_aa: CASSLDRENEKLFF; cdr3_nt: TGCGCCAGCAGCCTCGACAGGGAAAATGAAAAACTGTTTTTT